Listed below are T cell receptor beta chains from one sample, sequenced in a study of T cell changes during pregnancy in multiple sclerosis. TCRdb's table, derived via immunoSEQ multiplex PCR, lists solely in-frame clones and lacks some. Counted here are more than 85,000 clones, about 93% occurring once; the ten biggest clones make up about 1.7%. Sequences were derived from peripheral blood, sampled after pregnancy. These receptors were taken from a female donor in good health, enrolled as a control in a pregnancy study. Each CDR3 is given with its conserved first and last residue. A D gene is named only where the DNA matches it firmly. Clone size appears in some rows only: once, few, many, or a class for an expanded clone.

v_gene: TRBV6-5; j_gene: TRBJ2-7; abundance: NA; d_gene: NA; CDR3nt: TGTGCCAGCAGTTACGTCGGAGGGTCCTACGAGCAGTACTTC; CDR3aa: CASSYVGGSYEQYF
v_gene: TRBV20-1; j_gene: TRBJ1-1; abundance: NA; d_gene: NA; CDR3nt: TGCAGTTCAAGCCCGAACACTGAAGCTTTCTTT; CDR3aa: CSSSPNTEAFF
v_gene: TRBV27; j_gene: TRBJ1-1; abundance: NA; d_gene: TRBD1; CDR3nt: TGTGCCAGCAGTTTGATCGCAGGGGGTACTGAAGCTTTCTTT; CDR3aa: CASSLIAGGTEAFF
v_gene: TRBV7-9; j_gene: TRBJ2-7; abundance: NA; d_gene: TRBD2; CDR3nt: TGTGCCAGCAGCATTACTCCGGGGGGCGAGCAGTACTTC; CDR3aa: CASSITPGGEQYF
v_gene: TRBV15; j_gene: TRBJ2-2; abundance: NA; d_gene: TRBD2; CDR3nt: TGTGCCACCAGCCCGGGACTAGCGGGATACAACACCGGGGAGCTGTTTTTT; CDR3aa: CATSPGLAGYNTGELFF
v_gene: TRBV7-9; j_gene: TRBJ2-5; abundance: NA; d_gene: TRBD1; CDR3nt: TGTGCCAGCAGCCTAACGGGACAGGGCGAAGAGACCCAGTACTTC; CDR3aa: CASSLTGQGEETQYF
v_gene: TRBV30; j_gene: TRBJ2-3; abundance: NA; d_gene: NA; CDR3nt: TGTGCCTGGAACATAGGGGGGGGCACAGATACGCAGTATTTT; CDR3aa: CAWNIGGGTDTQYF
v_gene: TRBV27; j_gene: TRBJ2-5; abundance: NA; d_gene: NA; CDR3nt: TGTGCCAGCGGCGAAACGGGCGGGCAAGAGACCCAGTACTTC; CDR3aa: CASGETGGQETQYF
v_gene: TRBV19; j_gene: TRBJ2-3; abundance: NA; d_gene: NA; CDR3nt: TGTGCCAGTAGGCAGAGACTTATAACAGATACGCAGTATTTT; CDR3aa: CASRQRLITDTQYF
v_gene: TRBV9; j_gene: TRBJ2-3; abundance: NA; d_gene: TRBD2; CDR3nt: TGTGCCAGCAGCCTCCTAGCGGGAGGGAGCCCGGATACGCAGTATTTT; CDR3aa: CASSLLAGGSPDTQYF
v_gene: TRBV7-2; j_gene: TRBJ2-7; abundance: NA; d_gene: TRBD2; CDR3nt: TGTGCCAGCAGCTCGCTGGGACTAGCGGGACGGTACGAGCAGTACTTC; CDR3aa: CASSSLGLAGRYEQYF
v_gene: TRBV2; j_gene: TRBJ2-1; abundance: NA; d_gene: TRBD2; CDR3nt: TGTGCCAGCACCCAAGCGGGGGGGGGCTCCTACAATGAGCAGTTCTTC; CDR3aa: CASTQAGGGSYNEQFF
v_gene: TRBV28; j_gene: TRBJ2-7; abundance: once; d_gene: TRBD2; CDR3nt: TGTGCCAGCAGCGGGGCCCTAGCGGGGAACTCCTACGAGCAGTACTTC; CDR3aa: CASSGALAGNSYEQYF
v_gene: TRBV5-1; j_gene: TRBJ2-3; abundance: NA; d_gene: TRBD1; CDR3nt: TGCGCCAGCAGTCGTCCAGGGGGATCGGATACGCAGTATTTT; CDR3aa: CASSRPGGSDTQYF
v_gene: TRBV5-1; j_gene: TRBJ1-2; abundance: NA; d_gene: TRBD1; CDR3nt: TGCGCCAGCAGCCTAACAGGGGAAGCTAACTATGGCTACACCTTC; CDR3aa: CASSLTGEANYGYTF
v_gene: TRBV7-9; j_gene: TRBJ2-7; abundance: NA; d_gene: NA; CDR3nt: TGTGCCAGCAACATATCCACTTGCTGCGGGGTCTACGAGCAGTACTTC; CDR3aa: CASNISTCCGVYEQYF
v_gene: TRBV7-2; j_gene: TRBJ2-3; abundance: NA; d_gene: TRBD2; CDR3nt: TGTGCCAGCAGCTTAGCGGCGGGAGGAGGAGATACGCAGTATTTT; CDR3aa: CASSLAAGGGDTQYF
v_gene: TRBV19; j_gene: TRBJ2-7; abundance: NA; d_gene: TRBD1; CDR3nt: TGTGCCAGTAGTATCTCGACAGGGGCATCCTACGAGCAGTACTTC; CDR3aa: CASSISTGASYEQYF
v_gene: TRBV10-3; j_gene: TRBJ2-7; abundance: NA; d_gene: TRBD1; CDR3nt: TGTGCCATCAGTGAGAGGAAGGGGGCCGGCGAGCAGTACTTC; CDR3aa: CAISERKGAGEQYF
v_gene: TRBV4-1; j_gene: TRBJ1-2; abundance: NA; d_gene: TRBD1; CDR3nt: TGCGCCAGCAGCCAAACAGGGGGCAACTATGGCTACACCTTC; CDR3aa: CASSQTGGNYGYTF
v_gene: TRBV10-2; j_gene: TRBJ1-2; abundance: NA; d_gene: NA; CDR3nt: TGCGCCAGCAGGGGAAGAGAGCGGACCCTTGGCTATGGCTACACCTTC; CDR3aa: CASRGRERTLGYGYTF
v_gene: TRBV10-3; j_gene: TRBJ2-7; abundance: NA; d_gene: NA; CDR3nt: TGTGCCATCAGGCCCCGCGGGGGCGGGTACGAGCAGTACTTC; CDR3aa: CAIRPRGGGYEQYF
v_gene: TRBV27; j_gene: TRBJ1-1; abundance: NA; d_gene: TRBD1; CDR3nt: TGTGCCAGCAGTTTAGGACAGGGGACAACTGAAGCTTTCTTT; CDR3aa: CASSLGQGTTEAFF
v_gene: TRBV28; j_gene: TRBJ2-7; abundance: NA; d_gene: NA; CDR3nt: TGTGCCAGCAGTCTCCGCCGGGGTCTACTCTCCGAGCAGTACTTC; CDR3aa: CASSLRRGLLSEQYF
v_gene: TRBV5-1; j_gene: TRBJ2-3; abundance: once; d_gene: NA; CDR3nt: TGCGCCAGCAGCTTGAGACTAGGGGGCACAGATACGCAGTATTTT; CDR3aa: CASSLRLGGTDTQYF
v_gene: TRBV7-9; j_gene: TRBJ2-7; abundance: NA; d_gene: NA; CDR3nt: TGTGCCAGCGGGGGTAGCGGAAAACCCTACGAGCAGTACTTC; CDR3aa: CASGGSGKPYEQYF
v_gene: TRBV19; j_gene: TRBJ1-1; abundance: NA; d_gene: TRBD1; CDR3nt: TGTGCCAGTAGTCCTGCCGGGACAGGGAAGATGAACACTGAAGCTTTCTTT; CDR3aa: CASSPAGTGKMNTEAFF
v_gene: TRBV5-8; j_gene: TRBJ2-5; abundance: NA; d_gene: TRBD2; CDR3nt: TGTGCCAGCAGCTCGGCGGGGGGCGTCGAGACCCAGTACTTC; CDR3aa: CASSSAGGVETQYF
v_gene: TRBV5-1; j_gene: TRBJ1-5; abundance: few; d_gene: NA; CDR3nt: TGCGCCAGCAGCTTGGAAGGGGATAGCAATCAGCCCCAGCATTTT; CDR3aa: CASSLEGDSNQPQHF
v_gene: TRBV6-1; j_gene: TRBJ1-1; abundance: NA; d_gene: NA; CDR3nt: TGTGCCAGCAGGGAGCTCGACACTGAAGCTTTCTTT; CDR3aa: CASRELDTEAFF
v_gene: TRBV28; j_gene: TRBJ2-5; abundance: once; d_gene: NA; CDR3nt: TGTGCCAGCAGTTTAGGCATGCAAGAGACCCAGTACTTC; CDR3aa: CASSLGMQETQYF
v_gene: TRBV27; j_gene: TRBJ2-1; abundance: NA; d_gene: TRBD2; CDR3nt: TGTGCCAGCAGTTTCGGGCAGGGGACTAGCAATGAGCAGTTCTTC; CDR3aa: CASSFGQGTSNEQFF
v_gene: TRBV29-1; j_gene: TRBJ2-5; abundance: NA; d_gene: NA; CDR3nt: TGCAGCGTAGCCTACCAAGAGACCCAGTACTTC; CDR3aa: CSVAYQETQYF